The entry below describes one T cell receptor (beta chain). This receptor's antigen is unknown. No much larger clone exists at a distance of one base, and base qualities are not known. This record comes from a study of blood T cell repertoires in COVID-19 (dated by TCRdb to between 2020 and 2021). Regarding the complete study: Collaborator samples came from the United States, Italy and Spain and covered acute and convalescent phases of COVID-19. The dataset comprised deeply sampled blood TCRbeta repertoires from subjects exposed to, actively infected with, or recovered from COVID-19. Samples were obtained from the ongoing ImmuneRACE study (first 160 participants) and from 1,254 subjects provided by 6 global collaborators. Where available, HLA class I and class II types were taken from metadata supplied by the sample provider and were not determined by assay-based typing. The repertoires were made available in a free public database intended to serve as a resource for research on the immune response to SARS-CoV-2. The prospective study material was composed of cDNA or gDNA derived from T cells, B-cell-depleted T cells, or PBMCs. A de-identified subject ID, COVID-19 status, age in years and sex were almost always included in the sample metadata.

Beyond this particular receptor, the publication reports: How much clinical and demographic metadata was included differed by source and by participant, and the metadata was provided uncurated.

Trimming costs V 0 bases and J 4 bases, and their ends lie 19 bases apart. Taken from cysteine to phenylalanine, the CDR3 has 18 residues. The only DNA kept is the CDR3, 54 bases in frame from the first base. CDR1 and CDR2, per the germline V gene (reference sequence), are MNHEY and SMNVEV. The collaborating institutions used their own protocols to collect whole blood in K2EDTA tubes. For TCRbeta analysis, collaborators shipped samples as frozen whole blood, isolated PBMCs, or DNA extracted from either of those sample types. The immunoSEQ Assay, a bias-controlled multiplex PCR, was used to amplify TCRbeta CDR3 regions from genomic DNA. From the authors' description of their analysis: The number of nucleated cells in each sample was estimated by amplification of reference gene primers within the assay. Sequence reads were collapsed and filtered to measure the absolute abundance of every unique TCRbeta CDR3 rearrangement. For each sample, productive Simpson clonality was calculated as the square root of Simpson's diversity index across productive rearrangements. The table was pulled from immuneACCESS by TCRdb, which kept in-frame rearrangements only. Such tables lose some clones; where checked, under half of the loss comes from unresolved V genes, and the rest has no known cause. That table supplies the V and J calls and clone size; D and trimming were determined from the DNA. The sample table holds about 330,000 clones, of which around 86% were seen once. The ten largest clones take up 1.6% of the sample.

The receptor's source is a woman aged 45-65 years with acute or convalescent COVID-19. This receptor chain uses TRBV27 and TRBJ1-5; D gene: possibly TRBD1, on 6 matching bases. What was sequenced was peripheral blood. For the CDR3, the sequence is CASSLSIAIGGANQPQHF. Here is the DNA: TGTGCCAGCAGTTTATCGATTGCCATAGGGGGGGCTAATCAGCCCCAGCATTTT.